This T cell receptor (beta chain) came from a study of human T cells and chemical hapten exposure. TCRdb called the RACE reads again in MiXCR, with one record for every CDR3 protein. The sample gives just under 350,000 distinct CDR3 sequences, around 7% of which show up once; approximately 8% is in the top ten. Germline values: CDR1 SGHTS, CDR2 YDEGEE. CDR3 length equals 12 residues. V was cut by 6 bases and J by 6 bases, with 9 bases left in between. This clonotype appeared a few times. As for time point: patch test 1, 2 weeks after DPC sensitization. Sample treatment: therapeutic diphenylcyclopropenone sensitization with weekly scalp DPC.

The sequencing used whole blood, collected in connection with sensitization to the hapten diphenylcyclopropenone (DPC). V usage is TRBV5-8 and J usage is TRBJ2-2; D unresolved. The TCR comes from a woman aged 18 to 35 with alopecia areata. Some clones in this sample may be carry-over from other donors' samples. CDR3 region: CASTLVPGELFF. The CDR3 region has the DNA TGTGCCAGCACCCTAGTTCCCGGGGAGCTGTTTTTT.